This TCR beta chain comes out of a study of T-cell reconstitution after alpha-beta-depleted transplantation in children. Regarding the study as a whole: Reports say that about two months after transplant, the alpha-beta T cells came out of several hundred graft clones that had expanded. T-cell counts and diversity at one year post-transplant came mainly from newly produced T cells.

Trimming pared 4 bases from V and 1 base from J, leaving 14 bases between. This CDR3 spans 15 amino acids. CDR1 LGHNA and CDR2 YNFKEQ come from the germline V gene. This clonotype has ten or more counts. Antigen specificity is unknown. The authors prepared the TCRbeta library with unique molecular identifiers. Each CDR3 protein is one row after TCRdb ran MiXCR on the PCR reads. Altogether 200,000 to 300,000 distinct CDR3 sequences are present, over 20% being singletons, with the ten largest covering 2.6%. The origin of this receptor is a girl aged 2 to 9 with Fanconi anemia, due to receive a stem cell transplant. The sequencing used PBMCs, collected before TCRalphabeta/CD19-depleted stem cell transplant. The chain employs TRBV4-2 and TRBJ2-7; D possibly uses TRBD1 or TRBD2 (6 bases each). The chain's CDR3 is CASSPGSGQSYEQYF. The CDR3, as DNA: TGTGCCAGCAGCCCCGGGAGCGGACAGTCCTACGAGCAGTACTTC.